The clone carrying this T cell receptor beta chain was observed a handful of times. This sample was included in a study of blood T cell repertoires in COVID-19. Study background: Acute and convalescent COVID-19 samples came from the United States, Italy and Spain. Sources were T cells, B-cell-depleted T cells, or PBMCs; the material itself was cDNA or gDNA.

As handled by the study authors: Scientists estimated how many nucleated cells there were by amplifying reference gene primers. Only in-frame clones appear in the TCRdb table, and some are missing; sequencing was by immunoSEQ multiplex PCR. V, J and clone size are those of that table, while D and trimming were read from the DNA. The table lists 300,000 to 350,000 clones, 75% to 95% of them singletons. Those enrolled in Seattle joined during active infection and were followed longitudinally afterward. With 4 bases removed from V and 3 bases from J, the gap between germline ends came to 9 bases. From germline, CDR1 is ENHRY and CDR2 SYGVKD. The CDR3 sequence is 13 residues long.

Sequencing input: peripheral blood. The chain links TRBV10-3 to TRBJ1-2; D is ambiguous. This clonotype was obtained from a woman aged 25-40 years with COVID-19, enrolled during active disease. The DNA for the CDR3 is TGTGCCATCAGTGGGACTACGGACTATGGCTACACCTTC. Residues: CAISGTTDYGYTF.